The clone carrying this T cell receptor (beta chain) was seen ten or more times. CDR3 length: 12 amino acids. V shed 3 bases and J shed 7 bases, with 10 bases lying between them. Germline CDR1 is DFQATT and CDR2 is SNEGSKA (reference sequence). Healthy Caucasian donors formed the entire cohort. These data belong to a study of identical twins. From the 5' RACE reads, TCRdb called clonotypes with MiXCR, one entry per CDR3 protein. The repertoire includes hundreds of thousands of distinct CDR3 sequences, 15% to 20% of them detected once, and about 12% sits in the top ten. This sample also belongs to another study, concerning T cells expressing NK-cell markers. That work states: The sequencing cohort of eight donors included seven HCMV-seropositive individuals and one seronegative individual. A range of about 1.0-7.0% of CD8+ T cells consisted of dominant NKG2C+ clonotypes in roughly 6 donors. A few donors showed these clonotypes also leading the CD3+CD56-NKG2C+ fraction.

Source material: PBMCs. The chain is built from TRBV20-1 and TRBJ1-3, with D tentatively TRBD1 (5 bases). The clonotype comes from a woman younger than 35 in good health. The CDR3 DNA is TGCAGTGCTAGTTCGGGGCTCAACACCATATATTTT. Translation gives CSASSGLNTIYF.